One sample yielded the 27 T cell receptor beta chains listed below, sequenced in a study of regulatory T cells in long-lasting Graves disease. Time point noted: persistent/refractory GD, antithyroid drugs over 5 years with positive TRAb. Extracted PBMC RNA gave rise to the TCR library. Arm-PCR of CDR3 regions and iRepertoire HTBI primers were the basis on which TCR beta libraries were built. TCRdb re-derived calls from the multiplex PCR reads in MiXCR, one entry per CDR3 protein. The data hold about 310,000 distinct CDR3 sequences, with 20% to 25% observed a single time. The sample consisted of peripheral blood mononuclear cells (PBMCs), taken when the disease was refractory, from a patient treated with antithyroid drugs. Source of these receptors: a female donor with Graves disease.

In regard to this clonotype: A single base separates this from a much larger clone, so it may be a read error. The CDR3 loop reads CATSRGQIIYGYTF. CDR3 bases: TGTGCCACCTCCAGGGGACAGATAATCTATGGCTACACCTTC. The V gene is TRBV6-1, the J gene TRBJ1-2, with 7 bases that match TRBD1. The V gene end was trimmed by 10 bases and the J gene end by 4 bases; junction bases not matched to a gene: 12. The CDR3 totals 14 residues. Germline V gene sequence: CDR1 MNHNS, CDR2 SASEGT.

This clonotype was observed a handful of times. The gene calls are TRBV12-3 or TRBV12-4 and TRBJ2-7; D is unresolved. V gave up 5 bases and J gave up 0 bases, with 11 bases separating them. The length of the CDR3 is 14 residues. CDR3 protein: CASSPGSSSYEQYF. CDR3 sequence (DNA): TGTGCCAGCAGTCCCGGGTCGAGCTCCTACGAGCAGTACTTC.

The rearrangement joins TRBV20-1 to TRBJ1-5, with D perhaps TRBD1 (6 bases). Germline CDR1 reads DFQATT; CDR2 reads SNEGSKA (reference sequence). Trimming took 0 bases from V and 5 from J, leaving 17 bases between them. CDR3 size: 16 residues. CDR3 sequence reads: CSARDRDGQKYQPQHF. The CDR3 DNA reads TGCAGTGCTAGAGATCGTGATGGACAGAAGTATCAGCCCCAGCATTTT.

The chain links TRBV20-1 to TRBJ2-7; D uncertain. The CDR3 consists of 13 residues. CDR1 is DFQATT, CDR2 SNEGSKA, per germline (reference sequence). V was cut by 3 bases and J by 6 bases, with 15 bases left in between. Here the CDR3 reads CSASHTFGVEQYF. The CDR3 nucleotides read TGCAGTGCTAGTCACACTTTCGGCGTCGAGCAGTACTTC.

This clonotype was seen repeatedly, ten times or more. The chain joins TRBV6-2 or TRBV6-3 to TRBJ2-7, with D perhaps matching TRBD1 (6 bases). V lost 6 bases and J 1 base, leaving 10 bases between the germline ends. The germline V gene has CDR1 MNHEY and CDR2 SVGEGT. The CDR3 contains 13 residues. The CDR3 bases are TGTGCCAGCAGGTCCGACAGGTCCTACGAGCAGTACTTC. Amino acid sequence: CASRSDRSYEQYF.

The V and J genes are TRBV27 and TRBJ1-1, with D possibly TRBD1 on 5 matching bases. Germline lookup yields CDR1 MNHEY and CDR2 SMNVEV (reference sequence). V lost 7 bases, J lost 11 bases, and 14 bases lay in between. The CDR3 loop spans 11 amino acids. The CDR3 loop reads CASMSQAIAFF. As DNA, the CDR3 is TGTGCCAGCATGTCACAGGCGATCGCTTTCTTT.

This clonotype showed up many times. The gene calls are TRBV6-2 or TRBV6-3 and TRBJ1-2, with 7 bases lining up with TRBD1. This CDR3 has 16 amino acids. The germline CDR1 and CDR2 sequences are MNHEY and SVGEGT. Germline trimming cut 4 bases from V and 0 bases from J; bases unmatched to any gene: 8. The CDR3 reads CASSSLSGGSNYGYTF. DNA of the CDR3: TGTGCCAGCAGTTCTTTATCAGGGGGTTCTAACTATGGCTACACCTTC.

This clonotype appeared a few times. This sequence joins TRBV7-6 and TRBJ1-5; 9 bases fit TRBD1. The CDR3 loop spans 14 amino acids. V lost 3 bases, J lost 9 bases, and 6 bases stayed unmatched. In germline, CDR1 is SGHVS, CDR2 FNYEAQ. Here the CDR3 DNA reads TGTGCCAGCAGCTTGGAACAGGGGGCGAGGCCCCAGCATTTT. As protein: CASSLEQGARPQHF.

In this sample, this clonotype turned up many times. J is TRBJ2-7 and V is TRBV20-1; D unclear. The CDR3 is made up of 13 amino acids. V lost 3 bases, J lost 1 base, and 10 bases lay in between. Looked up from germline, CDR1 is DFQATT and CDR2 is SNEGSKA (reference sequence). CDR3 sequence reads: CSARGAKSYEQYF. The CDR3 DNA sequence: TGCAGTGCTAGGGGTGCAAAATCCTACGAGCAGTACTTC.

The chain employs TRBV19 and TRBJ2-7, with D possibly matching TRBD1 (6 bases). CDR3 length: 15 residues. The ends were cut back, 4 bases at V and 1 base at J, with 14 bases in the middle. Per the germline V gene, CDR1 is LNHDA and CDR2 is SQIVND (reference sequence). CDR3 bases: TGTGCCAGTAGTACGCAACACAGGGATTCCTACGAGCAGTACTTC. It specifies CASSTQHRDSYEQYF. The variable domain in full, completed from reference TRBV19 and TRBJ2-7, reads DGGITQSPKYLFRKEGQNVTLSCEQNLNHDAMYWYRQDPGQGLRLIYYSQIVNDFQKGDIAEGYSVSREKKESFPLTVTSAQKNPTAFYLCASSTQHRDSYEQYFGPGTRLTVT.

This clonotype has more than one count but fewer than ten. The chain uses TRBV6-5 and TRBJ1-1; D possibly corresponds to TRBD1 (5 bases). Germline CDR1 reads MNHEY; CDR2 reads SVGAGI. The germline V and J ends were trimmed by 2 bases and 5 bases, with 15 bases remaining between them. This CDR3 comprises 15 residues. The CDR3 DNA sequence: TGTGCCAGCAGTTACCAGGGCGGTGAGCGAACTGAAGCTTTCTTT. Amino acids: CASSYQGGERTEAFF.

In this sample, this clonotype turned up a few times. The J gene is TRBJ2-1, the V gene TRBV6-2 or TRBV6-3; D uncertain. Germline CDR1 and CDR2: MNHEY and SVGEGT. V was shortened by 2 bases and J by 0 bases, with 17 bases between the two germline ends. The CDR3 runs to 18 residues. CDR3 sequence reads: CASSYPRPTVSSYNEQFF. CDR3 in DNA: TGTGCCAGCAGTTACCCCCGACCCACGGTGAGCTCCTACAATGAGCAGTTCTTC.

The chain employs TRBV6-2 or TRBV6-3 and TRBJ2-7; 10 bases line up with TRBD1. V was pared by 4 bases and J by 3 bases, with 6 bases of the junction left unmatched. CDR3 size: 15 residues. Germline V lookup: CDR1 MNHEY, CDR2 SVGEGT. CDR3 bases: TGTGCCAGCAGTTGGAGGGGACAGGGGATCTACGAGCAGTACTTC. This translates into CASSWRGQGIYEQYF.

This rearrangement joins TRBV6-2 or TRBV6-3 to TRBJ2-3; no firm D call. V was trimmed by 3 bases and J by 6 bases, leaving 7 bases between them. Germline V lookup: CDR1 MNHEY, CDR2 SVGEGT. The CDR3 has 12 amino acids. The CDR3 here is CASSYPVDTQYF. CDR3 DNA: TGTGCCAGCAGTTATCCCGTGGATACGCAGTATTTT.

The chain carries TRBV20-1 and TRBJ2-3; D gene ambiguous. The CDR3 runs 13 residues. Germline V CDR1 and CDR2: DFQATT, SNEGSKA (reference sequence). Trimming shortened V by 2 bases and J by 1 base, and 7 bases separated the two germline ends. The CDR3 here is CSARTPGTDTQYF. In nucleotides, the CDR3 is TGCAGTGCTAGAACACCTGGCACAGATACGCAGTATTTT.

This clonotype was seen a single time. The chain is built from TRBV6-2 or TRBV6-3 and TRBJ1-5; no clear D gene. The CDR3 contains 14 residues. Germline V gene data show CDR1 as MNHEY and CDR2 as SVGEGT. Deletions cut 6 bases from V and 4 bases from J, with 13 bases between. The CDR3 here is CASRPSIINQPQHF. The CDR3 region has the DNA TGTGCCAGCAGGCCCTCCATTATTAATCAGCCCCAGCATTTT.

This clonotype occurred a few times. V gene TRBV7-9 combines with J gene TRBJ2-5; 8 bases map to TRBD2. J was trimmed by 2 bases and V by 3 bases; bases with no gene match: 5. CDR1 SEHNR and CDR2 FQNEAQ come from the germline V gene (reference sequence). CDR3 length: 15 amino acids. The CDR3 nucleotides read TGTGCCAGCAGCTTTTTAGCTAGCGGGCAAGAGACCCAGTACTTC. This gives the protein CASSFLASGQETQYF.

The rearrangement joins TRBV13 to TRBJ1-5, with D possibly TRBD1 on 6 matching bases. Trimming removed 3 bases from V and 4 bases from J, with 10 bases in between. From germline, CDR1 is PRHDT and CDR2 FYEKMQ (reference sequence). The CDR3 sequence is 14 residues long. This CDR3 is CASSFGQWNQPQHF. The CDR3 region has the DNA TGTGCCAGCAGCTTCGGACAGTGGAATCAGCCCCAGCATTTT.

Only a few counts were recorded for this clonotype. The CDR3 is CASSFFGRSNQPQHF. The CDR3, as DNA: TGTGCCAGCAGTTTTTTCGGCCGGAGCAATCAGCCCCAGCATTTT. The rearrangement links TRBV28 to TRBJ1-5; no clear D gene. The V end lost 3 bases, the J end lost 1 base, and 10 bases lay between the germline ends. CDR1 and CDR2 from the germline V gene are MDHEN and SYDVKM. The CDR3 spans 15 residues.

The rearrangement links TRBV20-1 to TRBJ2-7; D is possibly TRBD2 (6 bases). The CDR3 has 17 residues. Germline V lookup: CDR1 DFQATT, CDR2 SNEGSKA (reference sequence). Trimming took off 0 bases at V and 2 bases at J, with 20 bases between the two ends. The CDR3, as DNA: TGCAGTGCTAGAGAGACCCGGGGACTTCCGCAGCCCTACGAGCAGTACTTC. As protein: CSARETRGLPQPYEQYF.

This clonotype was seen a handful of times. The chain employs TRBV5-4 and TRBJ1-1; D perhaps matches TRBD1 (6 bases). Trimming left V 3 bases short and J 8 bases short, with 14 bases between. This CDR3 comprises 13 residues. The germline CDR1 and CDR2 sequences are SGHNT and YYREEE (reference sequence). CDR3 DNA: TGTGCCAGCAGCTCATCAGGGGCCTTGGAAGCTTTCTTT. It specifies CASSSSGALEAFF.

The chain combines TRBV11-2 with TRBJ1-3; no clear D gene. Trimming pared 2 bases from V and 3 bases from J, leaving 14 bases between. From germline, CDR1 is SGHAT and CDR2 FQNNGV. This CDR3 contains 16 residues. The CDR3 region has the DNA TGTGCCAGCAGCTTACCCCCAACGAAACTTGGAAACACCATATATTTT. Translated, it gives CASSLPPTKLGNTIYF.

This clonotype was counted many times. This chain uses TRBV28 with TRBJ1-2; no definite D call. V was clipped by 4 bases and J by 7 bases, with 10 bases between them. CDR3 length: 12 residues. The V gene's germline CDR1 is MDHEN and CDR2 SYDVKM. The chain's CDR3 is CASSWQVRGYTF. The CDR3 DNA follows: TGTGCCAGCAGTTGGCAGGTCCGTGGCTACACCTTC.

This clonotype occurred a few times. The chain combines TRBV5-1 with TRBJ1-1; D unclear. V was pared by 4 bases and J by 1 base, with 11 bases between. This CDR3 comprises 14 residues. Germline assignment: CDR1 SGHRS and CDR2 YFSETQ. CDR3 loop: CASSPLWGNTEAFF. DNA of the CDR3: TGCGCCAGCAGCCCCCTTTGGGGGAACACTGAAGCTTTCTTT.

The chain combines TRBV4-2 with TRBJ2-5; 9 bases fit TRBD1. V lost 6 bases, J lost 5 bases, and 10 bases stayed unmatched. This CDR3 contains 15 residues. Germline CDR1 and CDR2: LGHNA and YNFKEQ. The CDR3 bases are TGTGCCAGCAGTCGCCAGGACAGGGGAGGGGAGACCCAGTACTTC. Its translation is CASSRQDRGGETQYF.

This clonotype was counted ten times or more. This chain links TRBV7-2 with TRBJ1-1; 7 nucleotides agree with TRBD1. CDR3 length equals 13 residues. The germline gives CDR1 SGHTA, CDR2 FQGNSA. V was pared by 0 bases and J by 10 bases, with 5 bases of the junction left unmatched. The CDR3 loop is CASSLALQGRAFF. Written as DNA, the CDR3 is TGTGCCAGCAGCTTAGCGCTACAGGGGCGAGCTTTCTTT.

This clonotype was counted between two and nine times. A much larger clone lies one base from this, so it may be a read error. The chain is built from TRBV7-6 and TRBJ2-7; D possibly corresponds to TRBD1 (5 bases). Germline loops: CDR1 SGHVS, CDR2 FNYEAQ. The length of the CDR3 is 12 residues. CDR3 loop: CASSLEGYVQYF. CDR3 sequence (DNA): TGTGCCAGCAGCTTAGAGGGGTACGTGCAGTACTTC.